The following is a T cell receptor (beta chain) sequence with its context. Its antigen remains unidentified. Here the CDR3 omits its conserved ending phenylalanine or tryptophan, so a read error is the likely source. Per the germline V gene, CDR1 is ENHRY and CDR2 is SYGVKD. There are 15 residues in the CDR3. The data were obtained in a study of read filtering for tumor transcriptome and immune sequencing. About the research overall: IR-seq gave about 3.5 to 10.27 million TCR reads per sample; RNA-seq gave about 80 to 1273.

Study-level results: IR-seq and RNA-seq agreed better without single-read clonotypes. In IR-seq, single-read clonotypes were approximately 79% of clonotypes but around 3.2% of reads.

From 400 to 450 ng of RNA, a library with molecular barcoded alpha/delta and beta/gamma adaptors was made. One entry per CDR3 protein results from TCRdb running MiXCR on the reads. The profile covers over 45,000 distinct CDR3 sequences, with less than 20% appearing a single time and 37% taken by the ten largest. This TCR came from a donor aged 40 or older with multiple myeloma. The chain carries TRBV10-3 and TRBJ2-6; either TRBD1 or TRBD2 may fit D (5 bases each). The specimen was a population of CD138-negative cells sorted from bone marrow. CDR3 nucleotide sequence: TGTGCCATCAGTGAGTCAGGATCCGGGGCCAGCGTCCTGACTTAC. Its protein is CAISESGSGASVLTY.